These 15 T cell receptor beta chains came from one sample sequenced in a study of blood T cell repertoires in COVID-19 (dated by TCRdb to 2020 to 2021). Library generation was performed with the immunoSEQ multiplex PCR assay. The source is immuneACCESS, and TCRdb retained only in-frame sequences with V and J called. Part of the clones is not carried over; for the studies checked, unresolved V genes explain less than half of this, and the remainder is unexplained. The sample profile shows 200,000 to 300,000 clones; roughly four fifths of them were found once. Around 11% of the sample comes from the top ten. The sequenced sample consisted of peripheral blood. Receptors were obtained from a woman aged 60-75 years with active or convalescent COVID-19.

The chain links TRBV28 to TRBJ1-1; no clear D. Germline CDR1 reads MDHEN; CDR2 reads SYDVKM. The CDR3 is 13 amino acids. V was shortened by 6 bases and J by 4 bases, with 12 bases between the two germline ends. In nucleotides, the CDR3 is TGTGCCAGCAGCTCCAGATTCCGCACTGAAGCTTTCTTT. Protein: CASSSRFRTEAFF.

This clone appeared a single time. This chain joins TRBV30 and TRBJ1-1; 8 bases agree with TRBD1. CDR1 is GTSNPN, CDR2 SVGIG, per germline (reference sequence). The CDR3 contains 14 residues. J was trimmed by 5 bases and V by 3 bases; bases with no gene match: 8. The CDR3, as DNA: TGTGCCTGGAGAATTCCGGACAGGGTGACTGAAGCTTTCTTT. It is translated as CAWRIPDRVTEAFF.

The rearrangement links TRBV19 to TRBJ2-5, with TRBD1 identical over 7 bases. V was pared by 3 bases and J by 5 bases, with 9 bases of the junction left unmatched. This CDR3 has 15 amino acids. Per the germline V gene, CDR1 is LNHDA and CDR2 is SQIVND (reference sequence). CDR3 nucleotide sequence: TGTGCCAGTAGTATGAGCAGGGGGATTGGTGAGACCCAGTACTTC. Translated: CASSMSRGIGETQYF. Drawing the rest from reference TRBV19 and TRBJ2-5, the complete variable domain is DGGITQSPKYLFRKEGQNVTLSCEQNLNHDAMYWYRQDPGQGLRLIYYSQIVNDFQKGDIAEGYSVSREKKESFPLTVTSAQKNPTAFYLCASSMSRGIGETQYFGPGTRLLVL.

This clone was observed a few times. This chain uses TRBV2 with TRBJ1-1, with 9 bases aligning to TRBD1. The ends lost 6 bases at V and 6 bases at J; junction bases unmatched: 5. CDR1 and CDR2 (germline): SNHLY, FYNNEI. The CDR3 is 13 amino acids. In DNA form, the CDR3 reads TGTGCCAGCAGACCAACAGGGGGCCCTGAAGCTTTCTTT. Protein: CASRPTGGPEAFF.

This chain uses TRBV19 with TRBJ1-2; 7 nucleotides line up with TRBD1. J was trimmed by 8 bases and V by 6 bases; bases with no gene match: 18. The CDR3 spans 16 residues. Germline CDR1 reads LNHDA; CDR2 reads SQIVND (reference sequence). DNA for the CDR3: TGTGCCAGTAGGCCGCGGGGGGACAGCTCCCTAAGAGGCTACACCTTC. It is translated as CASRPRGDSSLRGYTF.

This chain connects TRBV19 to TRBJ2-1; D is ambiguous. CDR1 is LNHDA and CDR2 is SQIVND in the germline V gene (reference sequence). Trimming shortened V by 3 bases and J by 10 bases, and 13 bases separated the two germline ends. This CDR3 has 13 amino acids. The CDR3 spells CASSISPVWEQFF. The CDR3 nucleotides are TGTGCCAGTAGTATTAGTCCTGTGTGGGAGCAGTTCTTC.

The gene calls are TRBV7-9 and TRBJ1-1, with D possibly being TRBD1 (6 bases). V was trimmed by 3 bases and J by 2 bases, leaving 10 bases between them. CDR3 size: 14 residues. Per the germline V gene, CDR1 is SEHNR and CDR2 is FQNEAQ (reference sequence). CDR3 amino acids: CASSFRGLNTEAFF. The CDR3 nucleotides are TGTGCCAGCAGCTTCAGGGGTCTTAACACTGAAGCTTTCTTT.

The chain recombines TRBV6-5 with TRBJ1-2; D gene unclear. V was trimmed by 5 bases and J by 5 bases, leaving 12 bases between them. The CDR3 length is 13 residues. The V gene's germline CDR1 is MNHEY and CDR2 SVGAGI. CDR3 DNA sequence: TGTGCCAGCAGTCAACAGAGGGTGTATGGCTACACCTTC. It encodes CASSQQRVYGYTF.

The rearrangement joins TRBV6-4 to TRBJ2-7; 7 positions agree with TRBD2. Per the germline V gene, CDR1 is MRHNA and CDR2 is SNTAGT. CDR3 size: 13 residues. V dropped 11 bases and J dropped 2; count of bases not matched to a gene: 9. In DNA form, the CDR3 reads TGTGCCCAAACGGGGGAGGGCCCCTACGAGCAGTACTTC. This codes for CAQTGEGPYEQYF.

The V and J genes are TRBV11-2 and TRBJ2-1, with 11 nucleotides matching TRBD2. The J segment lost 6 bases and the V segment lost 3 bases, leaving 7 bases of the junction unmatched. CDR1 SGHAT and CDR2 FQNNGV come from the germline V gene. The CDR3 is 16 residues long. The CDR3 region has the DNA TGTGCCAGCAGCTTCCGATTTAGCGGGGGGGCCAATGAGCAGTTCTTC. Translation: CASSFRFSGGANEQFF.

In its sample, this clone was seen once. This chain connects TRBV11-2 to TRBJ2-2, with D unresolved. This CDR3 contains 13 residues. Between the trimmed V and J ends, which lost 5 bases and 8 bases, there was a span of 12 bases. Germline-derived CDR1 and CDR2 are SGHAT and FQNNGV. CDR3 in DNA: TGTGCCAGCAGCCCTACCGGAGTAGGGGAGCTGTTTTTT. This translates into CASSPTGVGELFF.

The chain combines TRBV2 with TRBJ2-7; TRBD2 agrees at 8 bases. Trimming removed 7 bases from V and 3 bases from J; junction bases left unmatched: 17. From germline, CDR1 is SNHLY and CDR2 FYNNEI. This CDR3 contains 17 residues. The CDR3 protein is CASMVFASGPRGYEQYF. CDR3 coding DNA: TGTGCCAGCATGGTATTTGCTAGCGGGCCCCGGGGCTACGAGCAGTACTTC. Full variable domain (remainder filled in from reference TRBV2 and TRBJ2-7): EPEVTQTPSHQVTQMGQEVILRCVPISNHLYFYWYRQILGQKVEFLVSFYNNEISEKSEIFDDQFSVERPDGSNFTLKIRSTKLEDSAMYFCASMVFASGPRGYEQYFGPGTRLTVT.

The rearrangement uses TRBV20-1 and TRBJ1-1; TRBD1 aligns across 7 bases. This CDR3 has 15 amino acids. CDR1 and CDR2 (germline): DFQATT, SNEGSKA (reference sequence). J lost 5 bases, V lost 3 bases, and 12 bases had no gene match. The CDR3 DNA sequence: TGCAGTGCTAGTCCAGGGGACAGAGAGGAGACTGAAGCTTTCTTT. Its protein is CSASPGDREETEAFF.

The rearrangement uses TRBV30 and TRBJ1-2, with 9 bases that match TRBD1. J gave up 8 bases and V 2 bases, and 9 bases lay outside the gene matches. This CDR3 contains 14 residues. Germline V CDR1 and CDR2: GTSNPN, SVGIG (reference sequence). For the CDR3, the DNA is TGTGCCTGGAGTCCCGTAGGGACAGGGAACGGCTACACCTTC. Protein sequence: CAWSPVGTGNGYTF.

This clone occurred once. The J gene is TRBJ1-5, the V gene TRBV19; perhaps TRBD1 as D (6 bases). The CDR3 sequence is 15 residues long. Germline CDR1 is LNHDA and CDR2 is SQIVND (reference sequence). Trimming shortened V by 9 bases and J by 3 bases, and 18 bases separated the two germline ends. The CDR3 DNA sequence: TGTGCCAGCCTAGACCCCAGGGGAGCCAATCAGCCCCAGCATTTT. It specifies CASLDPRGANQPQHF. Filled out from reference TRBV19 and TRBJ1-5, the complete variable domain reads DGGITQSPKYLFRKEGQNVTLSCEQNLNHDAMYWYRQDPGQGLRLIYYSQIVNDFQKGDIAEGYSVSREKKESFPLTVTSAQKNPTAFYLCASLDPRGANQPQHFGDGTRLSIL.